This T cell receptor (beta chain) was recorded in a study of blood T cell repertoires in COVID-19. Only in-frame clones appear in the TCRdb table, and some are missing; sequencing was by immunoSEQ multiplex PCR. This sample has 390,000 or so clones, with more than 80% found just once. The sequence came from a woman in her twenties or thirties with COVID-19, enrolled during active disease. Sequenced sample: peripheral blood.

The CDR3 sequence is CASRAGPYGYTF. The CDR3 nucleotides read TGTGCCAGCAGGGCAGGGCCTTATGGCTACACCTTC. The chain joins TRBV6-5 to TRBJ1-2; TRBD1 might be the D (5 bases). CDR1 MNHEY and CDR2 SVGAGI come from the germline V gene. V was shortened by 6 bases and J by 5 bases, with 10 bases between the two germline ends. The CDR3 sequence is 12 residues long.